The 3 T cell receptor beta chains below were found in one sample sequenced in a study of blood T cell repertoires in COVID-19. TCRdb's copy holds only in-frame clones and misses some; the assay was immunoSEQ multiplex PCR. The table lists tens of thousands of clones, 90% to 95% of them singletons. The sequencing input was peripheral blood. The receptors were gathered from a human donor with active COVID-19. The donor label of this sample is uncertain.

The chain is built from TRBV29-1 and TRBJ1-1, with 9 bases identical to TRBD1. The length of the CDR3 is 12 residues. V was pared by 6 bases and J by 4 bases, with 3 bases of the junction left unmatched. Germline V gene lookup returns CDR1 SQVTM and CDR2 ANQGSEA. CDR3: CSVRDRVTEAFF. CDR3 coding DNA: TGCAGCGTCCGGGACAGGGTCACTGAAGCTTTCTTT.

The chain recombines TRBV23-1 with TRBJ1-5, with D hard to call. TRBV23-1 belongs to the ORF category, with a function that is uncertain. V lost 1 base to trimming and J lost 5 bases, with 12 bases between them. The CDR3 extends over 15 amino acids. This chain's CDR3 is CASSQLGPGDQPQHF. The CDR3 nucleotides are TGCGCCAGCAGTCAATTGGGCCCCGGGGATCAGCCCCAGCATTTT.

The chain is built from TRBV6-6 and TRBJ1-1; 9 bases align to TRBD1. CDR1 is MNHNY and CDR2 is SVGAGI in the germline V gene (reference sequence). This CDR3 has 17 residues. V trimming: 5 bases; J trimming: 0 bases; junction bases outside the gene matches: 10. In DNA form, the CDR3 reads TGTGCCAGCAGTCTCGGACAGGGGCTTGGTATGAACACTGAAGCTTTCTTT. It codes for CASSLGQGLGMNTEAFF.